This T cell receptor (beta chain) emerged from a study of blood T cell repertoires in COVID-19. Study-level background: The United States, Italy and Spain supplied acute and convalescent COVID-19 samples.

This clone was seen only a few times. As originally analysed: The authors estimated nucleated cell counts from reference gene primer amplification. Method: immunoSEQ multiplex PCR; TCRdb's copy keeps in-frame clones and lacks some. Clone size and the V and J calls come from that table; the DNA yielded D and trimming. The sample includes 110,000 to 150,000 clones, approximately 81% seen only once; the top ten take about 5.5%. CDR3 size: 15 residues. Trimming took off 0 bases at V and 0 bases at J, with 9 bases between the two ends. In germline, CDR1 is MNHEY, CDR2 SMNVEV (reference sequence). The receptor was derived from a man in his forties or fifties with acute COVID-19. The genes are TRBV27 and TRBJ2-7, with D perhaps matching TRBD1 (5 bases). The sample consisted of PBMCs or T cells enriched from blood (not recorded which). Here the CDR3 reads CASSLSWTLSYEQYF. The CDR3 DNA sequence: TGTGCCAGCAGTTTATCTTGGACACTCTCCTACGAGCAGTACTTC.